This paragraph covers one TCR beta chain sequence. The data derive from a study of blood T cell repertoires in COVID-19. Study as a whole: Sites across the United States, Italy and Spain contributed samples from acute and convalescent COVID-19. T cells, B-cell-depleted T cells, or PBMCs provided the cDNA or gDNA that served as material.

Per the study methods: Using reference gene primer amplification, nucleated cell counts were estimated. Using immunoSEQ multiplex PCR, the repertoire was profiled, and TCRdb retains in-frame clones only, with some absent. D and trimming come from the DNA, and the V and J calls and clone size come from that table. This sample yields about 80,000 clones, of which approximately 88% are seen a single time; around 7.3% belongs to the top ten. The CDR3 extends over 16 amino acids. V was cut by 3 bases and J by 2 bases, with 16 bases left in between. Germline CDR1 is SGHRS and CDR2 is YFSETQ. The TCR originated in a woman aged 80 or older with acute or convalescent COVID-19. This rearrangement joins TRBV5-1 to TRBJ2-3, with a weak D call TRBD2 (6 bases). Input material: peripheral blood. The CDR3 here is CASSSRSGLNTDTQYF. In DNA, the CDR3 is TGCGCCAGCAGCTCCCGTTCGGGACTTAACACAGATACGCAGTATTTT.